This T cell receptor beta chain is drawn from a study of T cell responses to AZD1222 COVID-19 vaccine. Regarding the study as a whole: Reportedly, close to half of spike-specific TCRs are directed against unmutated variant regions. White British people made up most donors, females outnumbered males, and clonal diversity was possibly underestimated.

This clone was seen only a few times. Its antigen remains unknown. Sequencing used immunoSEQ multiplex PCR; TCRdb keeps in-frame clones, though not all of them. The sample records roughly 110,000 clones, 70% to 90% being singletons. Sample: peripheral blood, taken 28 days after the second AZD1222 dose. The sequence was collected from an adult who received the AZD1222 COVID-19 vaccine.

CDR3 amino acids: CASGRGPCETEAFF. CDR3 nucleotide sequence: TGTGCCAGCGGGCGAGGGCCCTGTGAAACTGAAGCTTTCTTT. The chain has TRBV5-7 and TRBJ1-1; D is unclear. TRBV5-7 is classed as an ORF, of uncertain function. Trimming removed 7 bases from V and 5 bases from J, with 18 bases in between. The CDR3 consists of 14 residues.